Shown below are 22 T cell receptor beta chains from a single sample sequenced in a study of CXCR3-negative and CXCR3-positive naive CD8 T cells. 5' RACE with UMI labels generated the TRB cDNA libraries. Each CDR3 protein gets one entry in TCRdb, which reprocessed the 5' RACE reads and gives no DNA. Its table records about 130,000 distinct CDR3 sequences. The source material was naive CXCR3- CD8+ T cells from blood. The subset is: CD45RO-CCR7+CD27+CD95- naive CD8+ T cells lacking CXCR3 (TNR3-). All receptors derive from a human donor in good health. Some clones in this sample may be carry-over from other donors' samples.

V usage is TRBV28 and J usage is TRBJ1-1; TCRdb's assignment of TRBD1 cannot be checked, as there is no DNA. Germline V lookup: CDR1 MDHEN, CDR2 SYDVKM. This CDR3 has 16 amino acids. This CDR3 is CASSLSGGSVNTEAFF.

The V gene is TRBV3-1, the J gene TRBJ2-7; TCRdb proposes TRBD2, but this gene call is untestable without DNA. This CDR3 is 14 amino acids long. The V gene's germline CDR1 is LGHDT and CDR2 YNNKEL (reference sequence). CDR3 sequence reads: CASSQGRAPYEQYF.

V gene TRBV29-1 combines with J gene TRBJ1-2; the TCRdb D gene call, TRBD1, has no DNA to confirm it. Germline CDR1 is SQVTM and CDR2 is ANQGSEA. This CDR3 is built from 15 residues. This CDR3 reads CSVEDQADRNYGYTF.

The CDR3 reads CASSYRGPSWDEQFF. The J gene is TRBJ2-1, the V gene TRBV28; absent DNA, TCRdb's TRBD1 call cannot be checked. The CDR3 loop spans 15 amino acids. Germline assignment: CDR1 MDHEN and CDR2 SYDVKM.

The J gene is TRBJ2-1, the V gene TRBV6-4; TCRdb gives TRBD1 as the D gene, but with no DNA this cannot be confirmed. There are 14 residues in the CDR3. Germline V gives CDR1 MRHNA, CDR2 SNTAGT. CDR3 protein: CASSETTGGNEQFF.

The chain recombines TRBV5-1 with TRBJ2-7; TCRdb reports TRBD1, a call that lacks DNA to check it against. Germline CDR1 reads SGHRS; CDR2 reads YFSETQ. The CDR3 runs 15 residues. The CDR3 loop is CASSFPGQGIYEQYF.

The V call is TRBV21-1, the J call TRBJ1-1; TCRdb outputs TRBD1, but without DNA this stays unchecked. TRBV21-1 is listed as a pseudogene. This CDR3 comprises 15 residues. The CDR3 loop reads CASSNRAAGNTEAFF.

The chain couples TRBV29-1 to TRBJ1-1; the TCRdb call, TRBD1, lacks DNA for checking. Germline V CDR1 and CDR2: SQVTM, ANQGSEA. This CDR3 is built from 13 residues. The CDR3 region is CSGKTDLNTEAFF. The full variable domain, in which reference TRBV29-1 and TRBJ1-1 provide the parts outside the CDR3, is SAVISQKPSRDICQRGTSLTIQCQVDSQVTMMFWYRQQPGQSLTLIATANQGSEATYESGFVIDKFPISRPNLTFSTLTVSNMSPEDSSIYLCSGKTDLNTEAFFGQGTRLTVV.

The genes are TRBV6-5 and TRBJ1-1; the TCRdb D gene call, TRBD1, has no DNA to confirm it. The V gene's germline CDR1 is MNHEY and CDR2 SVGAGI. The length of the CDR3 is 15 residues. The CDR3 here is CASSLSQGAGTEAFF.

This chain joins TRBV7-9 and TRBJ2-3; TCRdb's assignment of TRBD2 cannot be checked, as there is no DNA. This CDR3 is 15 amino acids long. Germline V gene sequence: CDR1 SEHNR, CDR2 FQNEAQ (reference sequence). CDR3 loop: CASSSRDSGTDTQYF.

The rearrangement uses TRBV14 and TRBJ2-7; the D gene TCRdb calls, TRBD1, cannot be checked with no DNA. Germline-derived CDR1 and CDR2 are SGHDN and FVKESK. The CDR3 is 16 amino acids. CDR3: CASSTLRGGESYEQYF.

The chain joins TRBV6-5 to TRBJ2-1; TCRdb outputs TRBD1, but without DNA this stays unchecked. CDR1 and CDR2 (germline): MNHEY, SVGAGI. The CDR3 sequence is 16 residues long. This CDR3 is CASSAGPEAYYNEQFF.

The chain carries TRBV6-5 and TRBJ2-7; TCRdb indicates TRBD1, and absent DNA this call remains unverified. This CDR3 comprises 16 residues. CDR1 MNHEY and CDR2 SVGAGI come from the germline V gene. CDR3 sequence reads: CASSYLIIGTIYEQYF.

The chain has TRBV2 and TRBJ2-5; absent DNA, TCRdb's TRBD2 call cannot be checked. The CDR3 length is 13 residues. Germline CDR1 SNHLY, CDR2 FYNNEI. CDR3 amino acids: CASSETSGKTQYF.

The rearrangement joins TRBV20-1 to TRBJ2-3; TCRdb designates TRBD2, a call that cannot be tested without DNA. The CDR3 totals 20 residues. From germline, CDR1 is DFQATT and CDR2 SNEGSKA (reference sequence). The CDR3 reads CSARDTEGLAVFTSTDTQYF.

V is TRBV7-9 and J is TRBJ1-1; TCRdb's assignment of TRBD1 cannot be checked, as there is no DNA. CDR1 SEHNR and CDR2 FQNEAQ come from the germline V gene (reference sequence). CDR3 length: 14 residues. This CDR3 is CASSLIRVNTEAFF. Drawing the rest from reference TRBV7-9 and TRBJ1-1, the complete variable domain is DTGVSQNPRHKITKRGQNVTFRCDPISEHNRLYWYRQTLGQGPEFLTYFQNEAQLEKSRLLSDRFSAERPKGSFSTLEIQRTEQGDSAMYLCASSLIRVNTEAFFGQGTRLTVV.

The V and J genes are TRBV7-2 and TRBJ2-1; as DNA is missing, the TRBD2 call by TCRdb cannot be tested. The CDR3 covers 16 residues. Per the germline V gene, CDR1 is SGHTA and CDR2 is FQGNSA. The CDR3: CASSPWSSGAYNEQFF.

The chain has TRBV5-1 and TRBJ2-1; TCRdb returns TRBD2, unconfirmable since there is no DNA. The CDR3 is 15 residues long. Germline V CDR1 and CDR2: SGHRS, YFSETQ. CDR3 sequence reads: CASSLTSSLWGEQFF.

The CDR3 sequence is CASSQDRRKGTNYNEQFF. The chain couples TRBV3-1 to TRBJ2-1; there is no DNA to check the TCRdb D call of TRBD1. The CDR3 has 18 residues. Germline V gene data show CDR1 as LGHDT and CDR2 as YNNKEL (reference sequence).

The chain uses TRBV6-2 or TRBV6-3 and TRBJ2-2; with no DNA, the TCRdb D assignment of TRBD1 cannot be verified. CDR3 size: 14 residues. CDR1 MNHEY and CDR2 SVGEGT come from the germline V gene. CDR3 sequence reads: CASTPKGEAGELFF.

V and J are TRBV7-9 and TRBJ1-1. This CDR3 region has 11 residues. CDR1 and CDR2 from the germline V gene are SEHNR and FQNEAQ (reference sequence). The CDR3 is CASSLGYEAFF.

This chain uses TRBV7-6 with TRBJ2-1. There are 12 residues in the CDR3. Per germline, CDR1 SGHVS and CDR2 FNYEAQ. CDR3 protein: CASRDSSHEQFF.